The rows below give T cell receptor beta chains drawn from one sample of a study of cytomegalovirus exposure and HLA in healthy donors. This table comes from immunoSEQ multiplex PCR, and its TCRdb copy is limited to in-frame clones, with some not included. Here the sample spans around 140,000 clones, roughly four fifths being singletons. Sequencing was carried out using PBMCs. These receptors were obtained from a female donor in good health and CMV-seropositive. The CDR3 runs from the conserved cysteine through the conserved F or W. Some rows have no size entry. The others give once, few or many, or a class for an expanded clone.

CASSDPPGGRKSSYNEQFF	-	TRBJ2-1	TRBV28
CASSPPGWDRGYNEQFF	-	TRBJ2-1	TRBV18
CASSIDRRTSGRADTQYF	few	TRBJ2-3	TRBV19
CASSTRQGYEQYF	-	TRBJ2-7	TRBV19
CSVGDSGKLFF	-	TRBJ1-4	TRBV29-1
CASSEASGGGGYTF	once	TRBJ1-2	TRBV6-1
CASRPGRNTGELFF	-	TRBJ2-2	TRBV6-6
CASSFSGSSYNEQFF	-	TRBJ2-1	TRBV28
CASRGTGRPNYGYTF	few	TRBJ1-2	TRBV23-1
CASSPMGRYTF	-	TRBJ1-2	TRBV18
CASSLAPGTLTNYGYTF	-	TRBJ1-2	TRBV5-5
CASSLSTSTDTQYF	-	TRBJ2-3	TRBV11-3
CASTALGTGDGYGYTF	few	TRBJ1-2	TRBV27
CASSVTYEQYF	-	TRBJ2-7	TRBV14
CASRATSGGDEQFF	few	TRBJ2-1	TRBV6-5
CASSRQGESYNEQFF	-	TRBJ2-1	TRBV11-3
CASSLSGELTNYGYTF	-	TRBJ1-2	TRBV28
CASSLRDTHNEQFF	-	TRBJ2-1	TRBV5-4
CASSLVLFGETQYF	-	TRBJ2-5	TRBV11-2
CASSLYVGKEGAFF	few	TRBJ1-1	TRBV5-5
CASSLRLAGFYEQYF	-	TRBJ2-7	TRBV13
CSAGLVGTGELFF	few	TRBJ2-2	TRBV29-1
CASTTHGGPSYEQYF	-	TRBJ2-7	TRBV28
CASRSPVGQGTDTQYF	-	TRBJ2-3	TRBV7-2
CASSLITLTSGSPSGQFF	few	TRBJ2-1	TRBV7-3
CSALGQSTDTQYF	-	TRBJ2-3	TRBV29-1
CASSSLAGSNTGELFF	-	TRBJ2-2	TRBV5-1
CASIGVTEAFF	-	TRBJ1-1	TRBV27
CASSGDSNYGYTF	-	TRBJ1-2	TRBV11-1
CASSLYDRGREQFF	once	TRBJ2-1	TRBV27
CASSLQRNTEAFF	-	TRBJ1-1	TRBV9
CASIVSAASTDTQYF	-	TRBJ2-3	TRBV27
CASSLTGYSYEQYF	few	TRBJ2-7	TRBV28
CASSSGSGQPQHF	-	TRBJ1-5	TRBV5-4
CSVKGQGRTEAFF	-	TRBJ1-1	TRBV29-1
CASKKAGVYEQYF	-	TRBJ2-7	TRBV6-5
CASSDFSTSGGTDTQYF	-	TRBJ2-3	TRBV6-1
CASSPGELMVGGYTF	-	TRBJ1-2	TRBV5-1
CASSPLGGASTDTQYF	-	TRBJ2-3	TRBV4-2